The next 8 T cell receptor beta chains were all read from a single sample in a study of shared clonotypes between healthy human individuals. Libraries were prepared by immunoSEQ multiplex PCR; TCRdb keeps only in-frame clonotypes and omits some of them. Counted here are around 83,000 clones, roughly three fifths occurring once; the ten biggest clones make up roughly 49%. Sequenced sample: memory CD8+ T cells sorted from blood. Subset meaning: CD45RO+ cells pooled with CCR7-negative TemRA cells. Receptor source: a young man in good health.

V is TRBV15 and J is TRBJ2-7; D possibly corresponds to TRBD1 (5 bases). Germline V gives CDR1 LNHNV, CDR2 YYDKDF (reference sequence). The CDR3 sequence is 15 residues long. V was cut by 0 bases and J by 2 bases, with 11 bases left in between. The CDR3 here is CATSRDRQGPYEQYF. The CDR3 region has the DNA TGTGCCACCAGCAGAGATCGGCAGGGCCCCTACGAGCAGTACTTC.

V and J are TRBV7-9 and TRBJ2-5, with no clear D. V lost 5 bases to trimming and J lost 1 base, with 11 bases between them. Germline CDR1 SEHNR, CDR2 FQNEAQ (reference sequence). The length of the CDR3 is 14 residues. CDR3 nucleotides: TGTGCCAGCAGCCCGCCTTACGTCCAAGAGACCCAGTACTTC. The encoded protein is CASSPPYVQETQYF. The variable domain in full, completed from reference TRBV7-9 and TRBJ2-5, reads DTGVSQNPRHKITKRGQNVTFRCDPISEHNRLYWYRQTLGQGPEFLTYFQNEAQLEKSRLLSDRFSAERPKGSFSTLEIQRTEQGDSAMYLCASSPPYVQETQYFGPGTRLLVL.

This chain uses TRBV14 with TRBJ2-1; 8 bases map to TRBD1. The germline V gene encodes CDR1 SGHDN and CDR2 FVKESK. This CDR3 has 15 residues. V gave up 0 bases and J gave up 9 bases; unmatched junction bases: 7. DNA of the CDR3: TGTGCCAGCAGCCAAGATCGCGGACAGGGTGGTGAGCAGTTCTTC. Its protein is CASSQDRGQGGEQFF.

The chain recombines TRBV25-1 with TRBJ2-1; possible D gene TRBD2, 5 bases. Germline CDR1 reads MGHDK; CDR2 reads SYGVNS. The CDR3 sequence is 14 residues long. Between the trimmed V and J ends, which lost 7 bases and 5 bases, there was a span of 15 bases. The CDR3 spells CASTWAGINNEQFF. The CDR3 DNA is TGTGCCAGCACCTGGGCGGGCATTAACAATGAGCAGTTCTTC.

As to this clone: The likely explanation is a read error, given a far larger clone one base away. In the same sample, other DNA sequences code for this CDR3. The chain combines TRBV28 with TRBJ2-7, with a possible D match to TRBD1 (5 bases). The CDR3 consists of 18 residues. Germline lookup yields CDR1 MDHEN and CDR2 SYDVKM. The CDR3 sequence: CASSSALTQAPLTYEQYF. CDR3 in DNA: TGTGCCAGCAGTTCTGCCCTCACACAGGCGCCACTCACCTACGAGCAGTACTTT.

The rearrangement links TRBV27 to TRBJ1-2, with 9 bases identical to TRBD1. V shed 2 bases and J 3 bases; nucleotides not matched to a gene: 10. Germline V lookup: CDR1 MNHEY, CDR2 SMNVEV (reference sequence). This CDR3 contains 17 residues. The CDR3 nucleotides are TGTGCCAGCAGTTTAGATCCCGATGGACAGGGGTACTATGGCTACACCTTC. This translates into CASSLDPDGQGYYGYTF.

The chain employs TRBV5-1 and TRBJ1-5; D remains unclear. Germline CDR1 and CDR2: SGHRS and YFSETQ. This CDR3 comprises 15 residues. V shed 0 bases and J shed 0 bases, with 7 bases lying between them. Here the CDR3 reads CASSLEGSSNQPQHF. The CDR3 DNA reads as TGCGCCAGCAGCTTGGAAGGATCTAGCAATCAGCCCCAGCATTTT.

The chain combines TRBV20-1 with TRBJ2-7; D is ambiguous. V was pared by 3 bases and J by 4 bases, with 7 bases between. CDR1 and CDR2 (germline): DFQATT, SNEGSKA (reference sequence). This CDR3 spans 11 amino acids. The chain's CDR3 is CSARNSYEQYF. As DNA, the CDR3 is TGCAGTGCTAGGAATTCTTACGAGCAGTACTTC.